The source of this T cell receptor beta chain is a study of blood T cell repertoires in COVID-19. Study at large: The United States, Italy and Spain were the sources of the acute and convalescent COVID-19 samples.

TCRdb keeps only in-frame clones here, not all; method: immunoSEQ multiplex PCR. The sample consists of 160,000 or so clones, more than 80% of them appearing once. Seattle's enrolled individuals joined amid active infection and were then monitored longitudinally. Trimming pared 3 bases from V and 8 bases from J, leaving 8 bases between. The V gene's germline CDR1 is SEHNR and CDR2 FQNEAQ (reference sequence). CDR3 length: 12 amino acids. Sequencing input: peripheral blood. The chain is built from TRBV7-9 and TRBJ2-1, with D possibly matching TRBD2 (5 bases). The clonotype comes from an older woman with COVID-19, enrolled during active disease. The CDR3 region is CASSFRRHEQFF. The CDR3 nucleotides read TGTGCCAGCAGCTTTCGGAGGCATGAGCAGTTCTTC.